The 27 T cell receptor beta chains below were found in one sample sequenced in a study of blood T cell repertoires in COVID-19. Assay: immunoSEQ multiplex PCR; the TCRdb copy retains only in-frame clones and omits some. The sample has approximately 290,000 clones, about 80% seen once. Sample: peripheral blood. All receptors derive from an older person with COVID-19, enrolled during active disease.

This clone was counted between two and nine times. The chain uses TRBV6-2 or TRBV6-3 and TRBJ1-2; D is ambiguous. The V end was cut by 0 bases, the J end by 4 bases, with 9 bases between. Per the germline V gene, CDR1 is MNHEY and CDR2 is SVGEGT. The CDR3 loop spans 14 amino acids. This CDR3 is CASSYSGVSYGYTF. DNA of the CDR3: TGTGCCAGCAGTTACTCGGGAGTAAGCTATGGCTACACCTTC.

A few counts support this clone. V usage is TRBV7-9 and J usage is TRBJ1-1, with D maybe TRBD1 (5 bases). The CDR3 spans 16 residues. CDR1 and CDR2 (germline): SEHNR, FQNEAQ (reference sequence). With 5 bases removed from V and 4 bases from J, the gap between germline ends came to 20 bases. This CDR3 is CASSLRQGRVSTEAFF. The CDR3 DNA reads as TGTGCCAGCAGCCTCCGCCAGGGCAGGGTTAGCACTGAAGCTTTCTTT.

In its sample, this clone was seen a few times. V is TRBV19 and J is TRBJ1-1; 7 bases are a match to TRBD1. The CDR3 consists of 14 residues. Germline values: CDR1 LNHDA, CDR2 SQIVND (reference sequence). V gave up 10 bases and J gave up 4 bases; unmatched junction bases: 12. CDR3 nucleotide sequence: TGTGCCACGGGACAGCAAGCCCTTGGCACTGAAGCTTTCTTT. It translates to CATGQQALGTEAFF.

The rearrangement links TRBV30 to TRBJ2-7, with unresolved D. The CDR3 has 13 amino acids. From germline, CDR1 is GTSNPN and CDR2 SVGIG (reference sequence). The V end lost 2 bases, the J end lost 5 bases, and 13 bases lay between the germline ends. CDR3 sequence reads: CAWSLSSSHEQYF. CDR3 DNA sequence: TGTGCCTGGAGTCTTAGCTCCAGCCACGAGCAGTACTTC.

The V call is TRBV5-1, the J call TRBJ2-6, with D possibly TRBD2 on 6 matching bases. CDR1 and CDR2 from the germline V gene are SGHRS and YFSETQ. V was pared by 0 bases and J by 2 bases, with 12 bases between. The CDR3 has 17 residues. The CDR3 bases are TGCGCCAGCAGCTTGGCCGGAGGGTCCCCTGGGGCCAACGTCCTGACTTTC. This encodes CASSLAGGSPGANVLTF. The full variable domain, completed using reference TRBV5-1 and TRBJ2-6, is KAGVTQTPRYLIKTRGQQVTLSCSPISGHRSVSWYQQTPGQGLQFLFEYFSETQRNKGNFPGRFSGRQFSNSRSEMNVSTLELGDSALYLCASSLAGGSPGANVLTFGAGSRLTVL.

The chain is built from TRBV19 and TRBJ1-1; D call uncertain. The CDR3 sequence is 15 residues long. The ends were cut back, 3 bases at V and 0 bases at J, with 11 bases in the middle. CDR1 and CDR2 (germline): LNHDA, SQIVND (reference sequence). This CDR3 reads CASSITGAVNTEAFF. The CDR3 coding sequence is TGTGCCAGTAGTATCACTGGAGCTGTGAACACTGAAGCTTTCTTT. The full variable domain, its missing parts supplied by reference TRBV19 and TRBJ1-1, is DGGITQSPKYLFRKEGQNVTLSCEQNLNHDAMYWYRQDPGQGLRLIYYSQIVNDFQKGDIAEGYSVSREKKESFPLTVTSAQKNPTAFYLCASSITGAVNTEAFFGQGTRLTVV.

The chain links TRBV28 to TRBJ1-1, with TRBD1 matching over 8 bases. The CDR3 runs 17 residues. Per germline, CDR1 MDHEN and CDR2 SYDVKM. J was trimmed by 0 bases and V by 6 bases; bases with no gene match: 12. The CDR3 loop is CASSLRTDRGLNTEAFF. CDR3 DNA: TGTGCCAGCAGCCTTAGGACCGACAGGGGCCTGAACACTGAAGCTTTCTTT.

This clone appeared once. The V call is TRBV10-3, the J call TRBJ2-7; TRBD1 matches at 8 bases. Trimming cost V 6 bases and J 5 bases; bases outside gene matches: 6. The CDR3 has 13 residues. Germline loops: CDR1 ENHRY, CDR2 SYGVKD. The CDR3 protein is CAIRSGGFDEQYF. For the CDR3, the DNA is TGTGCCATCAGATCAGGGGGCTTTGACGAGCAGTACTTC.

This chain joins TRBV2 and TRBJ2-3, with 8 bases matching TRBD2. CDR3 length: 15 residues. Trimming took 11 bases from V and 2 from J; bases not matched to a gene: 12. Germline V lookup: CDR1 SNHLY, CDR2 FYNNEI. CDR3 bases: TGTGCCTCCCGGGAGGGGATTAGGGACACAGATACGCAGTATTTT. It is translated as CASREGIRDTDTQYF.

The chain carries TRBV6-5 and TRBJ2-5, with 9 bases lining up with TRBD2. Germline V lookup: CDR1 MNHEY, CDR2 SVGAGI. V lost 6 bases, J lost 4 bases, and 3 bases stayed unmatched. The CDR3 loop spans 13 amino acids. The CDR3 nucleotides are TGTGCCAGCAGACCGACTAGCGGAGAGACCCAGTACTTC. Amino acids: CASRPTSGETQYF.

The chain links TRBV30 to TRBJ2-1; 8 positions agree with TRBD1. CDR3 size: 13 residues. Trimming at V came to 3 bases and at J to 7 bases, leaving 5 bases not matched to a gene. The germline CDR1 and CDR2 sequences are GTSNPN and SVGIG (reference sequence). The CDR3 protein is CAWRGTGYNEQFF. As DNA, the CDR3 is TGTGCCTGGAGGGGGACAGGATATAATGAGCAGTTCTTC.

The CDR3 loop is CATETAWSSYEQYF. The CDR3 DNA is TGTGCCACTGAGACAGCCTGGAGCTCCTACGAGCAGTACTTC. The chain uses TRBV6-5 and TRBJ2-7; a weak D match, TRBD1 (5 bases). This CDR3 has 14 amino acids. Germline V gene data show CDR1 as MNHEY and CDR2 as SVGAGI. Trimming took 10 bases from V and 0 from J, leaving 16 bases between them.

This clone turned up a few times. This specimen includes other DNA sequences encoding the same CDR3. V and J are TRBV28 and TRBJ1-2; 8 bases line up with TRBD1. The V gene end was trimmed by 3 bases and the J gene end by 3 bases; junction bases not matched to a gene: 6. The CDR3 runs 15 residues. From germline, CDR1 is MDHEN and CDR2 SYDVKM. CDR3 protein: CASSLSGGSDYGYTF. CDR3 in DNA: TGTGCCAGCAGTTTGTCAGGGGGCTCGGACTATGGCTACACCTTC.

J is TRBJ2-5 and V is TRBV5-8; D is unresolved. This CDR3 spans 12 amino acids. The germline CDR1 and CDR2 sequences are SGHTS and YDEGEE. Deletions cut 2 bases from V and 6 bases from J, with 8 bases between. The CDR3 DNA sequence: TGTGCCAGCAGCTTACGCCTAAAGACCCAGTACTTC. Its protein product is CASSLRLKTQYF.

This CDR3 reads CASSATLRTANTEAFF. DNA for the CDR3: TGTGCCAGCAGCGCGACCCTCCGGACAGCGAACACTGAAGCTTTCTTT. The rearrangement links TRBV9 to TRBJ1-1; D possibly corresponds to TRBD1 (6 bases). V gave up 3 bases and J gave up 1 base, with 16 bases separating them. Germline CDR1 SGDLS, CDR2 YYNGEE. This CDR3 contains 16 residues.

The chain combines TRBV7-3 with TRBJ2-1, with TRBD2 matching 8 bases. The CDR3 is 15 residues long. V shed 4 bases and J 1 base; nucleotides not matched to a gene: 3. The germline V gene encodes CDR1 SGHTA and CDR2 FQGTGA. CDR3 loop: CASSSTSGSYNEQFF. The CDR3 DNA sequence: TGTGCCAGCAGCTCCACTAGCGGATCCTACAATGAGCAGTTCTTC.

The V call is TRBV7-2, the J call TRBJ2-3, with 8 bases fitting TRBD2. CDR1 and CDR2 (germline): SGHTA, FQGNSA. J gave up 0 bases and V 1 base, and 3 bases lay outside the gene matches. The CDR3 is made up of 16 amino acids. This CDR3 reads CASSLGTSPSTDTQYF. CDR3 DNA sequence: TGTGCCAGCAGCTTAGGGACTAGCCCCAGCACAGATACGCAGTATTTT.

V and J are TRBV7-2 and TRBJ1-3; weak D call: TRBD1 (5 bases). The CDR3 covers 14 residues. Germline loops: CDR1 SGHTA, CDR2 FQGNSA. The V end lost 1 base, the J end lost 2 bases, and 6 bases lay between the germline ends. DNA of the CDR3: TGTGCCAGCAGCTTAGGCAGGGCTGGAAACACCATATATTTT. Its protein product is CASSLGRAGNTIYF.

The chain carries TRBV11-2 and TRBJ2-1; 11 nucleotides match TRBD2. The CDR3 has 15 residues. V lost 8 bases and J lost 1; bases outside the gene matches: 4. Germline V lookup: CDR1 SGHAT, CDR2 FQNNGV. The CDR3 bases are TGTGCCAGCGCTTTAGCGGGAGGGTCCTACAATGAGCAGTTCTTC. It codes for CASALAGGSYNEQFF.

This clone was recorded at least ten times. CDR3 DNA: TGTGCCACCAGCATCAGGACAGGGTCGGGCTACACCTTC. It codes for CATSIRTGSGYTF. The chain has TRBV15 and TRBJ1-2; 8 positions match TRBD1. The CDR3 runs to 13 residues. V shed 4 bases and J 8 bases; nucleotides not matched to a gene: 6. CDR1 LNHNV and CDR2 YYDKDF come from the germline V gene (reference sequence). Looking up the rest from reference TRBV15 and TRBJ1-2 gives the full variable domain: DAMVIQNPRYQVTQFGKPVTLSCSQTLNHNVMYWYQQKSSQAPKLLFHYYDKDFNNEADTPDNFQSRRPNTSFCFLDIRSPGLGDTAMYLCATSIRTGSGYTFGSGTRLTVV.

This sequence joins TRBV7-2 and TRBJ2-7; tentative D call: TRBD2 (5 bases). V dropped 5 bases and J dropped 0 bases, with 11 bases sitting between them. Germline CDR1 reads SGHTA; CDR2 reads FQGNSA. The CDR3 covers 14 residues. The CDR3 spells CASSITGNSYEQYF. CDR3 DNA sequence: TGTGCCAGCAGCATAACCGGGAACTCCTACGAGCAGTACTTC.

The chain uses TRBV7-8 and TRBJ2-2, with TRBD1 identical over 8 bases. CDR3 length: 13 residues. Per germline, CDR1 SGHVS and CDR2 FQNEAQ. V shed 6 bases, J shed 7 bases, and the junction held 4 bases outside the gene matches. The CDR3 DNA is TGTGCCAGCAGAGAACAGGGGGTCGGGGAGCTGTTTTTT. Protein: CASREQGVGELFF.

The CDR3 sequence: CASSRDRSSYNSPLHF. CDR3 in DNA: TGTGCCAGCAGTAGGGACAGGAGCTCCTATAATTCACCCCTCCACTTT. This chain uses TRBV7-3 with TRBJ1-6; 8 nucleotides align to TRBD1. The CDR3 length is 16 residues. J was trimmed by 0 bases and V by 6 bases; bases with no gene match: 4. The V gene's germline CDR1 is SGHTA and CDR2 FQGTGA.

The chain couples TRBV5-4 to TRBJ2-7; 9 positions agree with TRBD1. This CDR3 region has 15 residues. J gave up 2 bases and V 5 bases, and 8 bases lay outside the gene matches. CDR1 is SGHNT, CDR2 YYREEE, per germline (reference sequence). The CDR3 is CASRDTGGVTYEQYF. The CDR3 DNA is TGTGCCAGCAGAGATACAGGGGGCGTCACCTACGAGCAGTACTTC.

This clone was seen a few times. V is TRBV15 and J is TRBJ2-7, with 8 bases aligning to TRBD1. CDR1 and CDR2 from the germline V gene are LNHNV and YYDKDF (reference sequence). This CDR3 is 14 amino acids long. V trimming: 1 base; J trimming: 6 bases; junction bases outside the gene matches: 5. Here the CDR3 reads CATSRVGTGSEQYF. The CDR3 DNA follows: TGTGCCACCAGCAGAGTTGGGACAGGCTCCGAGCAGTACTTC. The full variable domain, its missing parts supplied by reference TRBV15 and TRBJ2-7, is DAMVIQNPRYQVTQFGKPVTLSCSQTLNHNVMYWYQQKSSQAPKLLFHYYDKDFNNEADTPDNFQSRRPNTSFCFLDIRSPGLGDTAMYLCATSRVGTGSEQYFGPGTRLTVT.

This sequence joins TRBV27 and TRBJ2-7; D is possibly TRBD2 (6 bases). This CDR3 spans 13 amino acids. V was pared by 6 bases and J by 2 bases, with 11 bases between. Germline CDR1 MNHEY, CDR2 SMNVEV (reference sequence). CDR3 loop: CASRPSVPYEQYF. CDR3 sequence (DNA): TGTGCCAGCAGGCCTAGCGTTCCCTACGAGCAGTACTTC.

This chain's CDR3 is CASSFTGNEQFF. Written as DNA, the CDR3 is TGTGCCAGCAGTTTTACGGGGAATGAGCAGTTCTTC. The chain employs TRBV27 and TRBJ2-1, with a weak D call TRBD2 (5 bases). The CDR3 totals 12 residues. V shed 3 bases and J shed 7 bases, with 7 bases lying between them. Per germline, CDR1 MNHEY and CDR2 SMNVEV (reference sequence).